Shown below are 22 T cell receptor beta chains from a single sample sequenced in a study of PD-1 blockade in classical Hodgkin lymphoma. No patient escaped relapse after autologous stem cell transplantation, and brentuximab vedotin exposure varied. Sequenced by immunoSEQ multiplex PCR; TCRdb stores in-frame clones only, minus some. The sample yields tens of thousands of clones, around 80% seen once. This material consisted of peripheral blood mononuclear cells (PBMCs), taken before the second cycle of nivolumab. These receptors were collected from a human donor with classical Hodgkin lymphoma.

In its sample, this clone was seen once. The gene calls are TRBV9 and TRBJ1-1; D is unresolved. V lost 4 bases and J 1 base, leaving 8 bases between the germline ends. CDR1 SGDLS and CDR2 YYNGEE come from the germline V gene. CDR3 size: 13 residues. CDR3 nucleotide sequence: TGTGCCAGCAGCAGAGACAAGAACACTGAAGCTTTCTTT. Its translation is CASSRDKNTEAFF.

This chain joins TRBV15 and TRBJ2-5; D is possibly TRBD1 or TRBD2 (5 bases each). The CDR3 is 14 residues long. CDR1 and CDR2 (germline): LNHNV, YYDKDF (reference sequence). Between the trimmed V and J ends, which lost 0 bases and 3 bases, there was a span of 8 bases. The CDR3 DNA sequence: TGTGCCACCAGCAGAGAGGGGCGGGAAGAGACCCAGTACTTC. The encoded protein is CATSREGREETQYF. Full variable domain (missing parts from reference TRBV15 and TRBJ2-5): DAMVIQNPRYQVTQFGKPVTLSCSQTLNHNVMYWYQQKSSQAPKLLFHYYDKDFNNEADTPDNFQSRRPNTSFCFLDIRSPGLGDTAMYLCATSREGREETQYFGPGTRLLVL.

This chain joins TRBV19 and TRBJ2-7; D remains unclear. This CDR3 is built from 11 residues. CDR1 is LNHDA and CDR2 is SQIVND in the germline V gene (reference sequence). The germline V and J ends were trimmed by 2 bases and 3 bases, with 2 bases remaining between them. The CDR3 DNA sequence: TGTGCCAGTAGTATACTCTACGAGCAGTACTTC. This codes for CASSILYEQYF.

The CDR3 region is CASRDSSARGYTF. The CDR3 DNA is TGTGCCAGCCGGGACAGTTCGGCTCGCGGCTACACCTTC. The chain links TRBV2 to TRBJ1-2, with TRBD1 identical over 7 bases. The CDR3 runs to 13 residues. In germline, CDR1 is SNHLY, CDR2 FYNNEI. V shed 8 bases and J 8 bases; nucleotides not matched to a gene: 11. Full variable domain (outside the CDR3, taken from reference TRBV2 and TRBJ1-2): EPEVTQTPSHQVTQMGQEVILRCVPISNHLYFYWYRQILGQKVEFLVSFYNNEISEKSEIFDDQFSVERPDGSNFTLKIRSTKLEDSAMYFCASRDSSARGYTFGSGTRLTVV.

There are many counts of this clone. This chain connects TRBV19 to TRBJ1-1; D call uncertain. The CDR3 has 15 residues. The germline V gene encodes CDR1 LNHDA and CDR2 SQIVND (reference sequence). V was cut by 6 bases and J by 7 bases, with 21 bases left in between. The CDR3 nucleotides are TGTGCCAGTAGGGACTTCGGGCCCTCGAACGGTGAAGCTTTCTTT. Translating it yields CASRDFGPSNGEAFF.

This sequence joins TRBV11-3 and TRBJ2-5, with D perhaps given as TRBD1 or TRBD2 (5 bases each). The CDR3 spans 15 residues. The germline CDR1 and CDR2 sequences are SGHNT and YENEEA. Trimming cost V 1 base and J 4 bases, with 13 bases left between them. This chain's CDR3 is CASSLGAGTSETQYF. Here the CDR3 DNA reads TGTGCCAGCAGCTTAGGCGCCGGGACGTCAGAGACCCAGTACTTC.

The chain is built from TRBV20-1 and TRBJ2-7; D may be TRBD1 (6 bases). The CDR3 is made up of 11 amino acids. Per the germline V gene, CDR1 is DFQATT and CDR2 is SNEGSKA (reference sequence). With 6 bases removed from V and 6 bases from J, the gap between germline ends came to 12 bases. The CDR3 here is CSAPRGFEQYF. DNA of the CDR3: TGCAGTGCCCCGAGGGGGTTCGAGCAGTACTTC.

This rearrangement joins TRBV7-2 to TRBJ1-3, with D maybe TRBD1 (6 bases). Germline CDR1 SGHTA, CDR2 FQGNSA. The CDR3 runs to 16 residues. V lost 5 bases to trimming and J lost 7 bases, with 21 bases between them. DNA of the CDR3: TGTGCCAGCAGCCCGCAGGGGCAGTACCACGGGAACACCATATATTTT. It codes for CASSPQGQYHGNTIYF.

The chain is built from TRBV19 and TRBJ1-5, with 8 bases identical to TRBD1. Trimming cost V 0 bases and J 1 base; bases outside gene matches: 11. This CDR3 contains 19 residues. The V gene's germline CDR1 is LNHDA and CDR2 SQIVND (reference sequence). The CDR3: CASSIDGDRTWGSNQPQHF. The CDR3 DNA reads as TGTGCCAGTAGTATAGATGGGGACAGGACATGGGGAAGCAATCAGCCCCAGCATTTT.

The V and J genes are TRBV6-5 and TRBJ2-3, with D maybe TRBD2 (6 bases). The CDR3 covers 15 residues. The germline V gene encodes CDR1 MNHEY and CDR2 SVGAGI. V was trimmed by 4 bases and J by 4 bases, leaving 15 bases between them. The CDR3 region is CASSSLAYDADTQYF. In DNA form, the CDR3 reads TGTGCCAGCAGTTCCCTAGCGTACGATGCAGATACGCAGTATTTT.

This chain uses TRBV9 with TRBJ2-2, with no clear D. Germline-derived CDR1 and CDR2 are SGDLS and YYNGEE. V lost 0 bases to trimming and J lost 1 base, with 7 bases between them. This CDR3 has 15 residues. CDR3 sequence: CASSVGIGNTGELFF. The CDR3 coding sequence is TGTGCCAGCAGCGTAGGTATAGGGAACACCGGGGAGCTGTTTTTT.

The genes are TRBV12-5 and TRBJ1-3; the D gene is possibly TRBD1 (5 bases). This CDR3 comprises 17 residues. Trimming removed 5 bases at V and 3 bases at J, with 20 bases between. Germline V gives CDR1 LGHNT, CDR2 FRNRAP. CDR3 DNA: TGTGCTAGTGGTCCCCGGGGGGGGAGCTTGAGTGGAAACACCATATATTTT. Translating gives CASGPRGGSLSGNTIYF.

The J gene is TRBJ2-7, the V gene TRBV7-2, with D perhaps given as TRBD1 or TRBD2 (6 bases each). This CDR3 has 15 residues. Deletions cut 5 bases from V and 4 bases from J, with 18 bases between. Germline lookup yields CDR1 SGHTA and CDR2 FQGNSA. The chain's CDR3 is CASSLGAQGGYEQYF. Written as DNA, the CDR3 is TGTGCCAGCAGCCTCGGGGCACAGGGAGGTTACGAGCAGTACTTC. The whole variable domain, remainder taken from reference TRBV7-2 and TRBJ2-7, is GAGVSQSPSNKVTEKGKDVELRCDPISGHTALYWYRQSLGQGLEFLIYFQGNSAPDKSGLPSDRFSAERTGGSVSTLTIQRTQQEDSAVYLCASSLGAQGGYEQYFGPGTRLTVT.

This rearrangement joins TRBV6-1 to TRBJ2-7; D tentatively fits TRBD1 or TRBD2 (6 bases each). The CDR3 runs 15 residues. The germline CDR1 and CDR2 sequences are MNHNS and SASEGT. The V end was cut by 6 bases, the J end by 3 bases, with 18 bases between. The CDR3 nucleotides are TGTGCCAGCAGCCTTGAGGCCGGGGGCCTCTACGAGCAGTACTTC. Translation: CASSLEAGGLYEQYF.

The chain couples TRBV4-3 to TRBJ2-2; D is perhaps TRBD2 (6 bases). The CDR3 spans 16 residues. The V end was cut by 0 bases, the J end by 0 bases, with 8 bases between. Germline V lookup: CDR1 LGHNA, CDR2 YSLEER. The CDR3 region has the DNA TGCGCCAGCAGCCAAGAGACGGGGGCGAACACCGGGGAGCTGTTTTTT. Translation gives CASSQETGANTGELFF.

Only a few counts were recorded for this clone. The chain is built from TRBV19 and TRBJ2-3; 11 bases align to TRBD2. J gave up 1 base and V 7 bases, and 7 bases lay outside the gene matches. This CDR3 region has 16 residues. Germline V gene lookup returns CDR1 LNHDA and CDR2 SQIVND (reference sequence). The CDR3 coding sequence is TGTGCCAGTACTCCGGGACTAGCGGTTGGCACAGATACGCAGTATTTT. Amino acids: CASTPGLAVGTDTQYF.

This clone has a single count. CDR3 residues: CASSPPSSGGNEQFF. The CDR3 nucleotides read TGTGCCAGCTCACCACCTTCTAGCGGGGGCAATGAGCAGTTCTTC. The chain is built from TRBV18 and TRBJ2-1, with TRBD2 matching 10 bases. V dropped 0 bases and J dropped 6; count of bases not matched to a gene: 2. This CDR3 has 15 amino acids. Per germline, CDR1 KGHSH and CDR2 LQKENI.

CDR3 loop: CASSYAQGELFF. The CDR3 bases are TGTGCCAGCAGTTACGCCCAGGGGGAGCTGTTTTTT. This chain links TRBV6-6 with TRBJ2-2; D remains ambiguous. Germline V gives CDR1 MNHNY, CDR2 SVGAGI (reference sequence). V gave up 2 bases and J gave up 8 bases, with 6 bases separating them. The CDR3 consists of 12 residues.

The gene calls are TRBV7-9 and TRBJ2-1, with 7 bases identical to TRBD1. V lost 5 bases to trimming and J lost 4 bases; unmatched junction nucleotides: 8. Germline CDR1 and CDR2: SEHNR and FQNEAQ (reference sequence). The CDR3 runs to 15 residues. For the CDR3, the DNA is TGTGCCAGCAGCCCCCCTCGGGACAGTTACAATGAGCAGTTCTTC. This encodes CASSPPRDSYNEQFF.

V usage is TRBV4-3 and J usage is TRBJ2-3, with D hard to call. Trimming shortened V by 3 bases and J by 0 bases, and 13 bases separated the two germline ends. This CDR3 is 16 amino acids long. Germline values: CDR1 LGHNA, CDR2 YSLEER. The CDR3 loop is CASSHPQSSSTDTQYF. In DNA, the CDR3 is TGCGCCAGCAGCCACCCACAGAGCTCAAGCACAGATACGCAGTATTTT.

This chain uses TRBV6-1 with TRBJ2-7; 10 bases are a match to TRBD2. Trimming cost V 6 bases and J 2 bases; bases outside gene matches: 4. Germline loops: CDR1 MNHNS, CDR2 SASEGT. There are 14 residues in the CDR3. The CDR3 region is CASSPGLAAYEQYF. The CDR3 DNA follows: TGTGCCAGCAGCCCTGGACTAGCGGCCTACGAGCAGTACTTC.

The chain combines TRBV6-1 with TRBJ2-4; no definite D call. Between the trimmed V and J ends, which lost 4 bases and 1 base, there was a span of 11 bases. Germline V lookup: CDR1 MNHNS, CDR2 SASEGT. The CDR3 covers 15 residues. The CDR3 nucleotides read TGTGCCAGCAGTGCTGCGGTCTGGGCCAAAAACATTCAGTACTTC. This translates into CASSAAVWAKNIQYF.